This T cell receptor (beta chain) was observed in a study of cytomegalovirus exposure and HLA in healthy donors. Data came from immunoSEQ multiplex PCR; TCRdb stores just in-frame clones and leaves some out. The table lists some 120,000 clones, approximately 88% of them singletons, with roughly 2% in the top ten. This CDR3 is 17 amino acids long. Germline V CDR1 and CDR2: SGHDT, YYEEEE. V lost 0 bases, J lost 0 bases, and 6 bases stayed unmatched. Concerning this clone: Its target is not known.

Whole-study findings and limits: In vitro work confirmed that a few CMV-associated chains recognize CMV antigens.

The donors were members of the roughly 120-subject validation cohort (separate from the approximately 730-subject first cohort). The sequencing sample was made of PBMCs. This sequence joins TRBV5-6 and TRBJ2-1; TRBD2 matches 7 bases. This clonotype originated in a woman younger than 30 in good health and CMV-seronegative. The CDR3 reads CASSLARLAASYNEQFF. In DNA form, the CDR3 reads TGTGCCAGCAGCTTGGCCCGGCTAGCGGCCTCCTACAATGAGCAGTTCTTC.